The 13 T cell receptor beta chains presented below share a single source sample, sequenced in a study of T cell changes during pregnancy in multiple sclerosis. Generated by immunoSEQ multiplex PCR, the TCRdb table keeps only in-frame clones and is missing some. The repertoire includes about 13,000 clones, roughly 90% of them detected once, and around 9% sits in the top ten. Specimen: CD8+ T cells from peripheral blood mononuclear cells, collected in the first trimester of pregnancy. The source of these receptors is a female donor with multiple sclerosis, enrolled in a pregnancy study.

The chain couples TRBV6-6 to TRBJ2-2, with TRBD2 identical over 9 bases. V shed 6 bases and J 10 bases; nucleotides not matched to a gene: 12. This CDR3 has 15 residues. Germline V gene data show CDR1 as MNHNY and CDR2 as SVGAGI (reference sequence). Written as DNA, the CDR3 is TGTGCCAGCAGCGCGGGGCGGGGGGGCCCCCCGGAGCTGTTTTTT. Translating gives CASSAGRGGPPELFF.

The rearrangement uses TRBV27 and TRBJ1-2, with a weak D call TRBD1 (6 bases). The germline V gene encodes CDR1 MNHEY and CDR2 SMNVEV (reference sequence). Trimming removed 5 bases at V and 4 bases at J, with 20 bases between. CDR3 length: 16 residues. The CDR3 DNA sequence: TGTGCCAGCAGTGCCTCCACAGGGCCGCTATCCTATGGCTACACCTTC. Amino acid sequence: CASSASTGPLSYGYTF.

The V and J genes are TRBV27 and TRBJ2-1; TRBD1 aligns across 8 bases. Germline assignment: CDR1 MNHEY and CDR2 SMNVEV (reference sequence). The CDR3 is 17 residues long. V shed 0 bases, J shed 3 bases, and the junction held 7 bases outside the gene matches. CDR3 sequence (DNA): TGTGCCAGCAGTTTATCCCCCGGGACAGGTATCTACAATGAGCAGTTCTTC. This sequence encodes CASSLSPGTGIYNEQFF.

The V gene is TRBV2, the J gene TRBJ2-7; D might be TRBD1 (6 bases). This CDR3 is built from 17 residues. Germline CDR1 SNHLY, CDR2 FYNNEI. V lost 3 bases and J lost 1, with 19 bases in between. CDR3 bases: TGTGCCAGCAGTGACCCCTCTTCCGGGACAACTTCCTACGAGCAGTACTTC. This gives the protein CASSDPSSGTTSYEQYF.

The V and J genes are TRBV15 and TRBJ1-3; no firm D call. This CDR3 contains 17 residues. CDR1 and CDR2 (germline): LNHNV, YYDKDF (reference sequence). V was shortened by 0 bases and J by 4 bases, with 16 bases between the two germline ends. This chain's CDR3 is CATSRDPRARTGNTIYF. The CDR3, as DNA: TGTGCCACCAGCAGAGATCCGAGGGCCCGCACCGGAAACACCATATATTTT.

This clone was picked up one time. The CDR3 region is CARRGPRDEQFF. Written as DNA, the CDR3 is TGTGCCCGGCGGGGGCCTCGCGATGAGCAGTTCTTC. The chain uses TRBV2 and TRBJ2-1; D is possibly TRBD2 (7 bases). Per germline, CDR1 SNHLY and CDR2 FYNNEI. The V end was cut by 11 bases, the J end by 8 bases, with 16 bases between. The CDR3 is 12 amino acids.

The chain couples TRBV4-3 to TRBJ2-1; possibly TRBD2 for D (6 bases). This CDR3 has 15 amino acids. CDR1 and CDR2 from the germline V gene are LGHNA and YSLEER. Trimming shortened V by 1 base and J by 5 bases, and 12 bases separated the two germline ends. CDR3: CASSQVYGGHNEQFF. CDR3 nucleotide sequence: TGCGCCAGCAGCCAAGTGTATGGAGGGCACAATGAGCAGTTCTTC.

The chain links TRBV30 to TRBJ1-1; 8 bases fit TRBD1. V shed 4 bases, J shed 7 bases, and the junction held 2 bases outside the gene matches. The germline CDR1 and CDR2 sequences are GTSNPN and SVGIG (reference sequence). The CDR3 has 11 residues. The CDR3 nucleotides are TGTGCCTGGACAGGGGGCGTTGAAGCTTTCTTT. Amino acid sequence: CAWTGGVEAFF.

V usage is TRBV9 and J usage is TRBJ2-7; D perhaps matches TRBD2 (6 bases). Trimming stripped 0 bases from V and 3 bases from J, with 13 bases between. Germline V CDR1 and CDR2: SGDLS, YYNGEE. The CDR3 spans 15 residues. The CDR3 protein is CASSVAGDPVYEQYF. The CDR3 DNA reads TGTGCCAGCAGCGTAGCGGGGGATCCGGTCTACGAGCAGTACTTC. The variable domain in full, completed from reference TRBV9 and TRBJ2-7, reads DSGVTQTPKHLITATGQRVTLRCSPRSGDLSVYWYQQSLDQGLQFLIQYYNGEERAKGNILERFSAQQFPDLHSELNLSSLELGDSALYFCASSVAGDPVYEQYFGPGTRLTVT.

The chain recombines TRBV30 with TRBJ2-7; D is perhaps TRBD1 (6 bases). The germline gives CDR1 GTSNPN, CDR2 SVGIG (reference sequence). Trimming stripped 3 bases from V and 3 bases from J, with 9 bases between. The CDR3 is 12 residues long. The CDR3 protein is CAWSSQGYEQYF. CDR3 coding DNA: TGTGCCTGGAGCTCACAGGGCTACGAGCAGTACTTC.

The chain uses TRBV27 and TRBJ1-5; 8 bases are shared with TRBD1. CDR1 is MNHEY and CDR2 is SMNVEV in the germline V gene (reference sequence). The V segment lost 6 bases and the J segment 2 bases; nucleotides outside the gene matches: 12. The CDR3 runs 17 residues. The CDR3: CASSPGTGLQGNQPQHF. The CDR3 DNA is TGTGCCAGCAGCCCCGGGACAGGCCTTCAGGGCAATCAGCCCCAGCATTTT.

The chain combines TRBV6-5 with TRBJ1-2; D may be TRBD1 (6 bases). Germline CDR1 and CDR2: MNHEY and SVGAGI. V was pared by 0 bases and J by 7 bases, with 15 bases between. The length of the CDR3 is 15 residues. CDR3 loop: CASSYSGGLLGGYTF. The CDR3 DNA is TGTGCCAGCAGTTACTCAGGGGGTCTGCTGGGTGGCTACACCTTC.

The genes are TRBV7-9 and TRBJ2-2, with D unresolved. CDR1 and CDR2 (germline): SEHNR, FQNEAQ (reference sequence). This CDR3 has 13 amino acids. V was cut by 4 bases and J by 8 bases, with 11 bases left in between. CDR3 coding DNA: TGTGCCAGCAGCTCCTCCTGGGCGGGGGAGCTGTTTTTT. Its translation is CASSSSWAGELFF. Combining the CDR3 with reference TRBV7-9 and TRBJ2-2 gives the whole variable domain DTGVSQNPRHKITKRGQNVTFRCDPISEHNRLYWYRQTLGQGPEFLTYFQNEAQLEKSRLLSDRFSAERPKGSFSTLEIQRTEQGDSAMYLCASSSSWAGELFFGEGSRLTVL.